The 23 T cell receptor beta chains below come from one sample, sequenced in a study of multiple sclerosis patients with progressive multifocal leukoencephalopathy. TCRdb's copy holds only in-frame clones and misses some; the assay was immunoSEQ multiplex PCR. The sample contains tens of thousands of clones, around 93% of which appear only once. The time point: before natalizumab initiation. Material for sequencing was PBMCs. The receptors come from a man in his thirties or forties with multiple sclerosis.

CDR3 sequence (DNA): TGTGCCAGCAGCACCGGCCTAGCAGATATCACAGATACGCAGTATTTT. It specifies CASSTGLADITDTQYF. The rearrangement links TRBV11-3 to TRBJ2-3, with D perhaps matching TRBD2 (5 bases). This CDR3 comprises 16 residues. Germline CDR1 SGHNT, CDR2 YENEEA. Deletions cut 5 bases from V and 2 bases from J, with 17 bases between.

The chain uses TRBV4-1 and TRBJ1-1, with D possibly matching TRBD1 (6 bases). V lost 1 base and J lost 7, with 22 bases in between. This CDR3 has 17 amino acids. Germline V CDR1 and CDR2: MGHRA, YSYEKL. The CDR3 bases are TGCGCCAGCAGCCAAGGCTCTCCGGGACAAATAACTCGTGAAGCTTTCTTT. Translation: CASSQGSPGQITREAFF.

This clone was counted once. The chain combines TRBV27 with TRBJ2-4; the D gene is possibly TRBD1 (6 bases). In germline, CDR1 is MNHEY, CDR2 SMNVEV (reference sequence). Trimming stripped 6 bases from V and 8 bases from J, with 20 bases between. CDR3 length: 15 residues. CDR3 nucleotides: TGTGCCAGCAGACACCTTCCAGGGGATCGAGACATTCAGTACTTC. Its protein is CASRHLPGDRDIQYF.

The table lists this clone with a count of one. This chain's CDR3 is CASSQETGASRPQHF. The CDR3 DNA reads as TGCGCCAGCAGCCAAGAAACAGGGGCGAGTCGGCCCCAGCATTTT. The gene calls are TRBV4-3 and TRBJ1-5; 7 nucleotides line up with TRBD1. Germline V gene sequence: CDR1 LGHNA, CDR2 YSLEER. V trimming: 0 bases; J trimming: 9 bases; junction bases outside the gene matches: 8. The CDR3 is 15 residues long.

This rearrangement joins TRBV6-6 to TRBJ2-1; maybe TRBD2 (5 bases). Germline V gene data show CDR1 as MNHNY and CDR2 as SVGAGI (reference sequence). V dropped 3 bases and J dropped 0 bases, with 9 bases sitting between them. This CDR3 is built from 15 residues. The CDR3 reads CASSYSVSSYNEQFF. The DNA of the CDR3 is TGTGCCAGCAGTTATAGCGTGAGCTCCTACAATGAGCAGTTCTTC.

The CDR3 spells CASSQEEDRSNTEAFF. Written as DNA, the CDR3 is TGCGCCAGCAGCCAAGAAGAGGACAGGTCGAACACTGAAGCTTTCTTT. The J gene is TRBJ1-1, the V gene TRBV4-3, with 7 bases identical to TRBD1. Unmatched junction bases numbered 5, after V lost 0 bases and J lost 1 base. Germline assignment: CDR1 LGHNA and CDR2 YSLEER. The CDR3 totals 16 residues.

The V call is TRBV27, the J call TRBJ1-2; 8 bases are shared with TRBD1. The ends lost 2 bases at V and 7 bases at J; junction bases unmatched: 3. Germline V lookup: CDR1 MNHEY, CDR2 SMNVEV (reference sequence). CDR3 size: 13 residues. CDR3 DNA sequence: TGTGCCAGCAGTTTAGGACAGGGAGGTGGCTACACCTTC. This encodes CASSLGQGGGYTF.

This rearrangement joins TRBV5-1 to TRBJ1-4; a weak D match, TRBD1 (6 bases). The germline V gene encodes CDR1 SGHRS and CDR2 YFSETQ. This CDR3 is 14 amino acids long. V was clipped by 6 bases and J by 7 bases, with 16 bases between them. The CDR3 nucleotides are TGCGCCAGCAAGCTCGGACAGAACATTGAAAAACTGTTTTTT. This codes for CASKLGQNIEKLFF. Full variable domain (remainder filled in from reference TRBV5-1 and TRBJ1-4): KAGVTQTPRYLIKTRGQQVTLSCSPISGHRSVSWYQQTPGQGLQFLFEYFSETQRNKGNFPGRFSGRQFSNSRSEMNVSTLELGDSALYLCASKLGQNIEKLFFGSGTQLSVL.

This chain links TRBV4-2 with TRBJ2-1; D is possibly TRBD1 or TRBD2 (5 bases each). Per the germline V gene, CDR1 is LGHNA and CDR2 is YNFKEQ. Deletions cut 0 bases from V and 9 bases from J, with 15 bases between. The CDR3 totals 15 residues. In DNA, the CDR3 is TGTGCCAGCAGCCAAGATCAACTAGGGGCGGGTGAGCAGTTCTTC. Protein sequence: CASSQDQLGAGEQFF.

J is TRBJ1-1 and V is TRBV30; D possibly corresponds to TRBD1 (6 bases). The CDR3 is 12 amino acids. The germline CDR1 and CDR2 sequences are GTSNPN and SVGIG (reference sequence). Trimming removed 2 bases at V and 4 bases at J, with 8 bases between. The CDR3 region is CAWSWGLTEAFF. The CDR3, as DNA: TGTGCCTGGAGTTGGGGGCTCACTGAAGCTTTCTTT.

The chain recombines TRBV2 with TRBJ1-2; D is unclear. This CDR3 is 13 amino acids long. Germline V gene data show CDR1 as SNHLY and CDR2 as FYNNEI. V was trimmed by 10 bases and J by 0 bases, leaving 12 bases between them. The CDR3 DNA sequence: TGTGCCAAGAGGCGGGGAACTAACTATGGCTACACCTTC. This translates into CAKRRGTNYGYTF.

The rearrangement links TRBV11-2 to TRBJ1-2; a weak D match, TRBD1 (5 bases). The V gene's germline CDR1 is SGHAT and CDR2 FQNNGV. This CDR3 comprises 15 residues. V lost 4 bases, J lost 6 bases, and 18 bases lay in between. The DNA of the CDR3 is TGTGCCAGCAGCTCCCTAACAGGCCGAAGGGATGGCTACACCTTC. It translates to CASSSLTGRRDGYTF.

This chain joins TRBV9 and TRBJ2-1; 10 bases line up with TRBD2. V was clipped by 4 bases and J by 10 bases; unmatched bases: 17. Germline assignment: CDR1 SGDLS and CDR2 YYNGEE. The CDR3 has 17 residues. The CDR3 loop reads CASSQSPHQREGLEQFF. CDR3 coding DNA: TGTGCCAGCAGCCAGAGTCCCCACCAGCGGGAGGGTTTGGAGCAGTTCTTC.

V and J are TRBV27 and TRBJ2-1; D gene uncertain. Trimming pared 1 base from V and 9 bases from J, leaving 13 bases between. CDR1 MNHEY and CDR2 SMNVEV come from the germline V gene (reference sequence). CDR3 length: 14 residues. The CDR3: CASSLYPPSAEQFF. The CDR3 coding sequence is TGTGCCAGCAGTTTATACCCCCCGAGCGCTGAGCAGTTCTTC.

The V gene is TRBV6-1, the J gene TRBJ2-7; 9 bases are a match to TRBD2. The V gene's germline CDR1 is MNHNS and CDR2 SASEGT. The CDR3 consists of 15 residues. After removal of 4 bases from V and 2 bases from J, the junction contained 6 bases not matched to a gene. The CDR3 DNA is TGTGCCAGCAGTGCGCAGACTAGCGGCCCCTACGAGCAGTACGTC. This encodes CASSAQTSGPYEQYV.

The V call is TRBV9, the J call TRBJ2-5; possibly TRBD1 for D (7 bases). V was shortened by 2 bases and J by 2 bases, with 16 bases between the two germline ends. The CDR3 totals 16 residues. Germline V CDR1 and CDR2: SGDLS, YYNGEE. The CDR3: CASSVNPTGRQETQYF. The CDR3 DNA is TGTGCCAGCAGCGTGAACCCGACAGGGAGGCAAGAGACCCAGTACTTC. Based on the CDR3 plus reference TRBV9 and TRBJ2-5, the full variable domain is DSGVTQTPKHLITATGQRVTLRCSPRSGDLSVYWYQQSLDQGLQFLIQYYNGEERAKGNILERFSAQQFPDLHSELNLSSLELGDSALYFCASSVNPTGRQETQYFGPGTRLLVL.

This sequence joins TRBV13 and TRBJ2-7; possibly TRBD1 or TRBD2 for D (5 bases each). CDR1 PRHDT and CDR2 FYEKMQ come from the germline V gene (reference sequence). The V gene lost 3 bases and the J gene lost 6 bases, with 9 bases spanning the gap. This CDR3 region has 12 residues. The CDR3 sequence is CASSFEGSEQYF. In nucleotides, the CDR3 is TGTGCCAGCAGCTTTGAGGGGAGCGAGCAGTACTTC.

The V call is TRBV6-4, the J call TRBJ2-3, with a possible D match to TRBD2 (6 bases). V lost 0 bases, J lost 1 base, and 8 bases lay in between. The CDR3 length is 15 residues. Germline V CDR1 and CDR2: MRHNA, SNTAGT. CDR3 in DNA: TGTGCCAGCAGTGACTCCGGAGGGGGCACAGATACGCAGTATTTT. Translating it yields CASSDSGGGTDTQYF.

This sequence joins TRBV10-3 and TRBJ2-7, with D tentatively TRBD1 or TRBD2 (5 bases each). The ends were cut back, 10 bases at V and 5 bases at J, with 15 bases in the middle. The CDR3 covers 12 residues. CDR1 is ENHRY and CDR2 is SYGVKD in the germline V gene. CDR3 protein: CATNPGAHEQYF. CDR3 sequence (DNA): TGTGCCACCAACCCCGGGGCTCACGAGCAGTACTTC.

The chain has TRBV30 and TRBJ2-7, with D unresolved. Per the germline V gene, CDR1 is GTSNPN and CDR2 is SVGIG (reference sequence). The CDR3 sequence is 11 residues long. V was clipped by 1 base and J by 2 bases, with 3 bases between them. DNA for the CDR3: TGTGCCTGGAGTGAGACCTACGAGCAGTACTTC. This sequence encodes CAWSETYEQYF.

The rearrangement uses TRBV27 and TRBJ2-2; the D is unclear. CDR3 length: 12 amino acids. V lost 6 bases and J 4 bases, leaving 6 bases between the germline ends. Germline V gives CDR1 MNHEY, CDR2 SMNVEV (reference sequence). The CDR3 DNA reads TGTGCCAGCAGGCTCGTCACCGGGGAGCTGTTTTTT. It specifies CASRLVTGELFF.

This chain joins TRBV23-1 and TRBJ2-3; maybe TRBD1 (5 bases). TRBV23-1 falls under the ORF class, with uncertain function. Trimming stripped 3 bases from V and 0 bases from J, with 16 bases between. The CDR3 has 17 amino acids. The CDR3 coding sequence is TGCGCCAGCAGTCAGGCCGCTGGGGCAACTAGCACAGATACGCAGTATTTT. It codes for CASSQAAGATSTDTQYF.

The rearrangement uses TRBV2 and TRBJ2-7, with TRBD1 matching 9 bases. With 7 bases clipped from V and 6 bases from J, the junction kept 10 bases outside the gene matches. Germline V CDR1 and CDR2: SNHLY, FYNNEI. There are 14 residues in the CDR3. DNA for the CDR3: TGTGCCAGCAATGCACCGGACAGGGGACGCGAGCAGTACTTC. Amino acid sequence: CASNAPDRGREQYF.